This note documents a single T cell receptor (beta chain) sequence. The antigen remains unidentified. The PCR had 60 Vbeta and 13 Jbeta primers. Measured with immunoSEQ multiplex PCR; TCRdb has only the in-frame clones, and not every one. The top ten hold 4.9% of the sample, which has fewer than 200,000 clones, about four fifths seen once. The sample belongs to a study of cytomegalovirus exposure and HLA in healthy donors. Whole-study results and caveats: For most TCR sequences rarity was the rule, although some public TCRs occurred in many donors.

Germline V CDR1 and CDR2: MNHEY, SVGAGI. This CDR3 spans 14 amino acids. Trimming left V 3 bases short and J 2 bases short, with 9 bases between. Sequenced input: PBMCs. This chain uses TRBV6-5 with TRBJ2-3; possible D gene TRBD1, 5 bases. The clonotype was recovered from a woman between 18 and 29 years old in good health and CMV-seropositive. The CDR3 loop is CASSYQGYTDTQYF. The CDR3 DNA sequence: TGTGCCAGCAGTTATCAGGGCTACACAGATACGCAGTATTTT.